The present T cell receptor (beta chain) was sequenced within a study of identical twins. TCRdb redid the calling of the 5' RACE reads with MiXCR, one entry per CDR3 protein. Of under 300,000 distinct CDR3 sequences detected, more than 9.5% appear once; the ten largest clones hold 4% to 5%. This CDR3 is built from 12 residues. Germline V gene data show CDR1 as SGHTA and CDR2 as FQGNSA. Trimming stripped 3 bases from V and 2 bases from J, with 3 bases between. These records were also assigned to another study, of yellow fever vaccine responses in identical twins.

The chain links TRBV7-2 to TRBJ2-3; D is unclear. The sequence derives from a woman in her late teens or twenties in good health. The sample was memory (CD45RO+) T cells sorted from blood. CDR3 region: CASSFFTDTQYF. The CDR3, as DNA: TGTGCCAGCAGCTTCTTCACAGATACGCAGTATTTT.